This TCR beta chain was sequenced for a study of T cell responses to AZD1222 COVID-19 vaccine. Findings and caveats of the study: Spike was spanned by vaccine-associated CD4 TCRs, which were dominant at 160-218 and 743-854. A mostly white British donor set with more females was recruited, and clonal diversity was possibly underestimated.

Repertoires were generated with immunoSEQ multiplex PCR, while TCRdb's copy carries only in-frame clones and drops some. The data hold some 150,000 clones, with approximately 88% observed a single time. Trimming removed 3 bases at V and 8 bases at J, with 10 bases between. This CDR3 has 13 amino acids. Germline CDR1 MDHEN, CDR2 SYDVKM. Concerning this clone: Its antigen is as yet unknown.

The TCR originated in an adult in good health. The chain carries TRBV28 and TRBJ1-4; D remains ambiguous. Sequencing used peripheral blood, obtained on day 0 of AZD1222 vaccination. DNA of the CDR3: TGTGCCAGCAGTTTCCGGGGAGTGGAAAAACTGTTTTTT. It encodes CASSFRGVEKLFF.